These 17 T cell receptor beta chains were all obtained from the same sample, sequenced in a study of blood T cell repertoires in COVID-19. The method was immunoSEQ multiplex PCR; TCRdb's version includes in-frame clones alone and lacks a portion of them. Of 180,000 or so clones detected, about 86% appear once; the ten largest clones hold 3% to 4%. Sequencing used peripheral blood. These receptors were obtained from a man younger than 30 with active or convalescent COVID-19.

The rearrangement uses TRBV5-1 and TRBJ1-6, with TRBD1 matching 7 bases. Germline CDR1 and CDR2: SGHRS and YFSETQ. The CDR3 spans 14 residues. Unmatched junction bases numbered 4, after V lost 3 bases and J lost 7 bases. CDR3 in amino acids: CASSSGTENSPLHF. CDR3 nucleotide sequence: TGCGCCAGCAGCTCCGGGACAGAGAATTCACCCCTCCACTTT. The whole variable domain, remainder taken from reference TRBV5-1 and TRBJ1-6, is KAGVTQTPRYLIKTRGQQVTLSCSPISGHRSVSWYQQTPGQGLQFLFEYFSETQRNKGNFPGRFSGRQFSNSRSEMNVSTLELGDSALYLCASSSGTENSPLHFGNGTRLTVT.

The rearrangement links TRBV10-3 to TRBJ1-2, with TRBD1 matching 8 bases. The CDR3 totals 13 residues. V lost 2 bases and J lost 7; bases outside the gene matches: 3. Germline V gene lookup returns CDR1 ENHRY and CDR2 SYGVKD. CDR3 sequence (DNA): TGTGCCATCAGTGAGGTGACAGGGGTTGGCTACACCTTC. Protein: CAISEVTGVGYTF.

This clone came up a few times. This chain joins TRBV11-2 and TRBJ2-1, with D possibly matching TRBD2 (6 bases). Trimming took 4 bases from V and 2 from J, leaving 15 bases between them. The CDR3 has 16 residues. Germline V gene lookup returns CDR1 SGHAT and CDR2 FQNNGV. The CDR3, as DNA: TGTGCCAGCAGCTCCGGACTGGGCGGGGCCTACAATGAGCAGTTCTTC. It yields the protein CASSSGLGGAYNEQFF.

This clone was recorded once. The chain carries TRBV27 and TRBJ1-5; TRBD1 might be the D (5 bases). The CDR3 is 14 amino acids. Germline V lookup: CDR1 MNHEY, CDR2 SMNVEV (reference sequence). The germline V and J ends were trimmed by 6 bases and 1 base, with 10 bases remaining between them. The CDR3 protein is CASRTVGSNQPQHF. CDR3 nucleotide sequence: TGTGCCAGCAGGACAGTAGGAAGCAATCAGCCCCAGCATTTT.

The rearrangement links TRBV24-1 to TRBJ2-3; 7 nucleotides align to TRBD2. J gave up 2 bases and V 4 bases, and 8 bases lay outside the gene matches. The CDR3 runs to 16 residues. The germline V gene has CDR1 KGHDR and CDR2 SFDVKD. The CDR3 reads CATSDPRAGITDTQYF. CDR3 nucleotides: TGTGCCACCAGTGACCCCCGAGCGGGGATCACAGATACGCAGTATTTT.

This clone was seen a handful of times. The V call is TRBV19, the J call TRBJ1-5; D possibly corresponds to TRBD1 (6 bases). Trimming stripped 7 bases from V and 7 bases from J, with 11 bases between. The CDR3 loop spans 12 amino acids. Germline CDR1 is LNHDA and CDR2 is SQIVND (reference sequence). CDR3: CASTLGGQPQHF. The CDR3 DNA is TGTGCCAGTACCCTTGGGGGCCAGCCCCAGCATTTT.

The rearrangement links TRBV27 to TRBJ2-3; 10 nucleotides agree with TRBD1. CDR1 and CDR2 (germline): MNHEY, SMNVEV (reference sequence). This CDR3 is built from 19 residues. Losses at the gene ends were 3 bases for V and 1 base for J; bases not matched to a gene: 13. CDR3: CASSFIGTGARRGTDTQYF. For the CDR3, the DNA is TGTGCCAGCAGTTTTATCGGGACAGGGGCCCGTCGGGGCACAGATACGCAGTATTTT.

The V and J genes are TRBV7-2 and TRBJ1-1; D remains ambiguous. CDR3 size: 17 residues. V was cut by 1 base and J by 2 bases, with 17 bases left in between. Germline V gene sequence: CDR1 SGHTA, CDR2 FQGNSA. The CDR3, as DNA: TGTGCCAGCAGCTTAGGGGGAGGAGGAGCCTTTAACACTGAAGCTTTCTTT. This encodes CASSLGGGGAFNTEAFF.

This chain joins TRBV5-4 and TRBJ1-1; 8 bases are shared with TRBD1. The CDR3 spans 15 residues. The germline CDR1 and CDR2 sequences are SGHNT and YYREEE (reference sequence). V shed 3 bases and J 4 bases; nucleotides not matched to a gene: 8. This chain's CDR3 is CASSSYRGYSTEAFF. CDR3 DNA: TGTGCCAGCAGCTCCTACAGGGGGTATTCCACTGAAGCTTTCTTT.

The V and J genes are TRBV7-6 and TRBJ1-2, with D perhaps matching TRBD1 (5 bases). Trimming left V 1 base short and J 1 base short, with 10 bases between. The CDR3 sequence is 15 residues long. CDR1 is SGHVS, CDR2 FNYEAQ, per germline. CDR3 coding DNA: TGTGCCAGCAGCTTAGGCCAGGGCAGTAACTATGGCTACACCTTC. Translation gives CASSLGQGSNYGYTF.

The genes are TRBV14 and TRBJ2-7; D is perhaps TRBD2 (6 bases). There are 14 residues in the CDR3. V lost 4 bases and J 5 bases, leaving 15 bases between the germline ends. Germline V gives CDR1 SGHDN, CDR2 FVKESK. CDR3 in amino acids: CASSPWEVRDEQYF. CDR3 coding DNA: TGTGCCAGCAGCCCGTGGGAGGTTCGGGACGAGCAGTACTTC.

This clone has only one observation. The DNA of the CDR3 is TGTGCCTTTCAAGGGCTACCTAGCGGGGTTTACAATGAGCAGTTCTTC. Translation: CAFQGLPSGVYNEQFF. The chain recombines TRBV30 with TRBJ2-1; 9 bases map to TRBD2. Germline V gene lookup returns CDR1 GTSNPN and CDR2 SVGIG (reference sequence). With V trimmed by 7 bases and J by 4 bases, 14 bases remained unmatched. CDR3 size: 16 residues.

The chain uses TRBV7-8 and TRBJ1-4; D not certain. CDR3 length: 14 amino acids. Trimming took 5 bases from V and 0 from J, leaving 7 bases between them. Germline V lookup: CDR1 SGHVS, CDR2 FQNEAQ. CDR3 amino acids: CASSRSSTNEKLFF. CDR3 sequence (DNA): TGTGCCAGCAGCCGATCCTCAACTAATGAAAAACTGTTTTTT.

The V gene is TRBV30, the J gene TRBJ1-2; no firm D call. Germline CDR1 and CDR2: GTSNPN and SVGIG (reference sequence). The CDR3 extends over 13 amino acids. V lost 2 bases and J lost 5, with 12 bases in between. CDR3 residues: CAWSSQDIYGYTF. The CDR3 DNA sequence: TGTGCCTGGAGTTCTCAGGATATATATGGCTACACCTTC.

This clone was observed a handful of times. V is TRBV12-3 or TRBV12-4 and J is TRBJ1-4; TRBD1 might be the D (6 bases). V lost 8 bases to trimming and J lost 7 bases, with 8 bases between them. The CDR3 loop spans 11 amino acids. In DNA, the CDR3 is TGTGCCAGCGGCAGGGGTGAAAAACTGTTTTTT. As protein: CASGRGEKLFF.

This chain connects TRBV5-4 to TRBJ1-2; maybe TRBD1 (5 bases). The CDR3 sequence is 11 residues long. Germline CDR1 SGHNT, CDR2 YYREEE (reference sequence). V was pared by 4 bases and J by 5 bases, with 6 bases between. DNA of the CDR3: TGTGCCAGCAGCACAGGATATGGCTACACCTTC. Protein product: CASSTGYGYTF.

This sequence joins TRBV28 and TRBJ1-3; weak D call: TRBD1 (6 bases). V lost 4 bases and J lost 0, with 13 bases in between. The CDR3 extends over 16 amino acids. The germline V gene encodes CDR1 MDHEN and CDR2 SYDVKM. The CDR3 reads CASSSKGDTSGNTIYF. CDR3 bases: TGTGCCAGCAGTTCAAAAGGGGACACCTCTGGAAACACCATATATTTT.